This T cell receptor (beta chain) was identified during a study of STAT5B mutations in CD4+ large granular lymphocyte leukemia. Looking at the study overall: The CDR3 'QG' motif was associated with a particular HLA allele among healthy donors.

This clone was picked up a small number of times. Generated by immunoSEQ multiplex PCR, the TCRdb table keeps only in-frame clones and is missing some. The repertoire holds under 35,000 clones, with 60% to 80% as singletons. The V end was cut by 0 bases, the J end by 2 bases, with 8 bases between. The CDR3 runs to 16 residues. Per the germline V gene, CDR1 is SGHAT and CDR2 is FQNNGV. The sequenced sample consisted of CD4+ T cells from blood buffy coats. The receptor comes from a human donor in good health. V gene TRBV11-2 combines with J gene TRBJ2-6; D may match TRBD1 or TRBD2 (6 bases each). CDR3 DNA sequence: TGTGCCAGCAGCTTAGATGGGGGGCCTGGGGCCAACGTCCTGACTTTC. This codes for CASSLDGGPGANVLTF.